What follows is one T cell receptor (beta chain) and its context. Its matching antigen is unknown. This specimen belongs to a study of blood T cells in healthy people across ages. The overall study: Per every two T cells, about one barcoded beta molecule was captured by template switching.

Study outcomes and limitations: Any conclusive comparison of naive versus antigen-experienced cells was prevented by using unsorted PBMCs.

The CDR3 is made up of 16 amino acids. Germline V lookup: CDR1 MNHEY, CDR2 SVGEGT. V was pared by 6 bases and J by 0 bases, with 8 bases of the junction left unmatched. A second PCR, run for about 7 to 11 cycles, used a sample-barcoded 5' primer plus a J-beta primer mix. TCRdb called the 5' RACE reads again in MiXCR, with one record for every CDR3 protein. This table holds around 870,000 distinct CDR3 sequences, roughly 26% found once. The TCR originated in a woman aged 80 or over in good health. The sequencing input was blood. This chain connects TRBV6-2 or TRBV6-3 to TRBJ1-5; 7 nucleotides agree with TRBD1. Here the CDR3 DNA reads TGTGCCAGCAGCCCGGAGGGACAGAATAGCAATCAGCCCCAGCATTTT. Its translation is CASSPEGQNSNQPQHF.